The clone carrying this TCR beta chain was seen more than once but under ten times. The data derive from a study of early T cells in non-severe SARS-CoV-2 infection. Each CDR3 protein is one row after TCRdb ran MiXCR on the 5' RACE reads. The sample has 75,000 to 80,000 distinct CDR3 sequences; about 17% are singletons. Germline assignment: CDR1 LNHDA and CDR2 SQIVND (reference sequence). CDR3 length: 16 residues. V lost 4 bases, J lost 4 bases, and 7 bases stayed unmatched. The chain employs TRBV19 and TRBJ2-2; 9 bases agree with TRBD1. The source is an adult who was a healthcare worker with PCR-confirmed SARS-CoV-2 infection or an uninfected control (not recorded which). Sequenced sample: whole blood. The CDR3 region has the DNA TGTGCCAGTAGTAGGATGACAGGGGGTGTCACCGGGGAGCTGTTTTTT. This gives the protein CASSRMTGGVTGELFF.